Included here is one T cell receptor beta chain sequence, with context. The target antigen is unknown. These data are taken from a study of cytomegalovirus exposure and HLA in healthy donors. The CDR3 contains 14 residues. J gave up 3 bases and V 4 bases, and 5 bases lay outside the gene matches. Germline V CDR1 and CDR2: SEHNR, FQNEAQ (reference sequence). Findings and caveats of the study: In vitro testing confirmed three CMV-associated chains as specific for CMV antigens. There were several of the most significant clusters that appeared linked to common viral pathogens in a later analysis. The study carried out a later analysis of TCR beta sequences. It associated 16,951 of them with specific HLA alleles at a false discovery rate of 0.05.

PCR primers comprised 60 Vbeta and 13 Jbeta primers. Using immunoSEQ multiplex PCR, the repertoire was profiled, and TCRdb retains in-frame clones only, with some absent. The sample shows about 90,000 clones, 65% to 85% of them seen only once. V usage is TRBV7-9 and J usage is TRBJ2-5; TRBD1 matches at 7 bases. The receptor's source is a woman aged 55-75 years in good health and CMV-seropositive. Input material: PBMCs. The CDR3 protein is CASSSGQAEETQYF. The CDR3, as DNA: TGTGCCAGCAGCTCAGGACAGGCGGAAGAGACCCAGTACTTC.